The 27 T cell receptor beta chains given below trace back to one sample, sequenced in a study of control samples from healthy donors and cancer patients. Sequencing used immunoSEQ multiplex PCR; TCRdb keeps in-frame clones, though not all of them. The table lists 100,000 to 150,000 clones, 85% to 95% of them singletons. Sequencing used PBMCs. All receptors come from a man older than 75 with head and neck cancer.

This clone was counted a single time. The CDR3, as DNA: TGTGCCAGCAGCGTAGGGAAAAGTTCCGGATCGAGGGCCCAGTACTTC. This sequence encodes CASSVGKSSGSRAQYF. The chain recombines TRBV9 with TRBJ2-5; possibly TRBD2 for D (5 bases). CDR3 length: 16 amino acids. The V and J ends lost 0 bases and 9 bases respectively, with 21 bases between them. Germline assignment: CDR1 SGDLS and CDR2 YYNGEE. Complete variable domain (other parts from reference TRBV9 and TRBJ2-5): DSGVTQTPKHLITATGQRVTLRCSPRSGDLSVYWYQQSLDQGLQFLIQYYNGEERAKGNILERFSAQQFPDLHSELNLSSLELGDSALYFCASSVGKSSGSRAQYFGPGTRLLVL.

The chain combines TRBV7-9 with TRBJ1-3; D might be TRBD1 (5 bases). V lost 2 bases and J lost 2, with 10 bases in between. The germline V gene has CDR1 SEHNR and CDR2 FQNEAQ (reference sequence). This CDR3 region has 15 residues. The CDR3 sequence: CASSLPGVPGNTIYF. In DNA form, the CDR3 reads TGTGCCAGCAGCTTACCGGGGGTACCTGGAAACACCATATATTTT.

The V call is TRBV4-3, the J call TRBJ2-3; the D gene is possibly TRBD2 (5 bases). The CDR3 contains 15 residues. CDR1 is LGHNA, CDR2 YSLEER, per germline. V dropped 1 base and J dropped 0 bases, with 8 bases sitting between them. CDR3 sequence reads: CASSQGGYSTDTQYF. CDR3 bases: TGCGCCAGCAGCCAAGGAGGGTACAGCACAGATACGCAGTATTTT.

The chain carries TRBV27 and TRBJ2-7; D may match TRBD1 or TRBD2 (5 bases each). The CDR3 sequence is 11 residues long. V lost 5 bases to trimming and J lost 6 bases, with 8 bases between them. Germline V gene data show CDR1 as MNHEY and CDR2 as SMNVEV (reference sequence). The CDR3 bases are TGTGCCAGCAGTCCGGGGCTCGAGCAGTACTTC. This translates into CASSPGLEQYF.

The CDR3 is CAWSVTGDEQYF. As DNA, the CDR3 is TGTGCCTGGAGTGTAACAGGGGACGAGCAGTACTTC. V usage is TRBV30 and J usage is TRBJ2-7, with TRBD1 matching 7 bases. CDR3 length equals 12 residues. Germline trimming cut 0 bases from V and 5 bases from J; bases unmatched to any gene: 1. Germline V gene sequence: CDR1 GTSNPN, CDR2 SVGIG (reference sequence).

CDR3 bases: TGTGCCAGCAGTGAAGGTTTACCGACCAATGGCTACACCTTC. It specifies CASSEGLPTNGYTF. The rearrangement joins TRBV6-1 to TRBJ1-2, with no clear D. The germline V gene has CDR1 MNHNS and CDR2 SASEGT. This CDR3 has 14 amino acids. V was shortened by 1 base and J by 6 bases, with 12 bases between the two germline ends.

The CDR3: CAWRGGQGETGNTIYF. The CDR3 bases are TGTGCCTGGAGGGGAGGACAGGGGGAAACTGGAAACACCATATATTTT. V usage is TRBV30 and J usage is TRBJ1-3; TRBD1 aligns across 10 bases. Germline V lookup: CDR1 GTSNPN, CDR2 SVGIG (reference sequence). This CDR3 is built from 16 residues. V trimming: 3 bases; J trimming: 2 bases; junction bases outside the gene matches: 7.

The chain employs TRBV19 and TRBJ2-6; TRBD2 matches at 9 bases. The V segment lost 6 bases and the J segment 0 bases; nucleotides outside the gene matches: 6. The germline V gene encodes CDR1 LNHDA and CDR2 SQIVND (reference sequence). The CDR3 totals 17 residues. The DNA of the CDR3 is TGTGCCAGTAGCCCCGGGACTAGCTCCTCTGGGGCCAACGTCCTGACTTTC. It codes for CASSPGTSSSGANVLTF.

This CDR3 reads CASSIRDSIYEQYF. The CDR3 region has the DNA TGTGCCAGTAGTATCCGGGACTCGATTTACGAGCAGTACTTC. V gene TRBV19 combines with J gene TRBJ2-7, with D perhaps TRBD2 (6 bases). The CDR3 covers 14 residues. Germline V gene lookup returns CDR1 LNHDA and CDR2 SQIVND (reference sequence). V lost 3 bases and J 4 bases, leaving 13 bases between the germline ends.

The chain links TRBV21-1 to TRBJ1-5. TRBV21-1 is described as a pseudogene. The length of the CDR3 is 16 residues. This chain's CDR3 is CASSKALGQAKQPQHF. The CDR3 nucleotides read TGTGCCAGCAGCAAAGCGCTCGGGCAGGCAAAACAGCCCCAGCATTTT.

The chain couples TRBV10-1 to TRBJ2-5, with 11 bases identical to TRBD2. Looked up from germline, CDR1 is WNHNN and CDR2 is SYGVQD (reference sequence). This CDR3 has 16 residues. The J segment lost 4 bases and the V segment lost 4 bases, leaving 8 bases of the junction unmatched. The CDR3 coding sequence is TGCGCCAGCAGTGGGTTAGCGGGAGGGATCAGAGAGACCCAGTACTTC. It translates to CASSGLAGGIRETQYF.

The V call is TRBV7-2, the J call TRBJ2-5; D may be TRBD1 (5 bases). Trimming removed 4 bases from V and 1 base from J, with 13 bases in between. The CDR3 contains 15 residues. Germline CDR1 reads SGHTA; CDR2 reads FQGNSA. CDR3 in DNA: TGTGCCAGCAGCTACACCAGACAGTTCCAAGAGACCCAGTACTTC. This gives the protein CASSYTRQFQETQYF.

This chain uses TRBV29-1 with TRBJ1-2, with 9 nucleotides matching TRBD1. J gave up 4 bases and V 7 bases, and 1 base lay outside the gene matches. The germline CDR1 and CDR2 sequences are SQVTM and ANQGSEA. This CDR3 is built from 11 residues. The CDR3 DNA reads as TGCAGCGGACAGGGGGTCTATGGCTACACCTTC. It codes for CSGQGVYGYTF.

This rearrangement joins TRBV10-3 to TRBJ1-5; D is uncertain. The CDR3 extends over 14 amino acids. The V end was cut by 11 bases, the J end by 0 bases, with 14 bases between. CDR1 is ENHRY, CDR2 SYGVKD, per germline. The CDR3 DNA follows: TGTGCCGTGGATGAGACATATAGCAATCAGCCCCAGCATTTT. This sequence encodes CAVDETYSNQPQHF.

This chain joins TRBV7-8 and TRBJ2-3, with 12 bases aligning to TRBD2. J was trimmed by 2 bases and V by 3 bases; bases with no gene match: 6. Germline assignment: CDR1 SGHVS and CDR2 FQNEAQ. The CDR3 has 17 amino acids. The CDR3 loop is CASSFHRLAGATDTQYF. The CDR3 DNA reads as TGTGCCAGCAGCTTCCACAGACTAGCGGGGGCCACAGATACGCAGTATTTT.

The chain is built from TRBV4-1 and TRBJ2-3, with no clear D. V shed 4 bases and J shed 6 bases, with 17 bases lying between them. Germline lookup yields CDR1 MGHRA and CDR2 YSYEKL. The CDR3 contains 15 residues. The CDR3 loop reads CASSPTLLQVDTQYF. The CDR3 DNA reads as TGCGCCAGCAGCCCCACCTTACTCCAGGTTGATACGCAGTATTTT.

This CDR3 reads CATRGAPQETQYF. For the CDR3, the DNA is TGCGCCACCCGGGGGGCGCCTCAAGAGACCCAGTACTTC. This sequence joins TRBV5-1 and TRBJ2-5; TRBD2 is a possible D gene (7 bases). The V end lost 9 bases, the J end lost 2 bases, and 14 bases lay between the germline ends. The CDR3 contains 13 residues. CDR1 and CDR2 from the germline V gene are SGHRS and YFSETQ. Full variable domain (outside the CDR3, taken from reference TRBV5-1 and TRBJ2-5): KAGVTQTPRYLIKTRGQQVTLSCSPISGHRSVSWYQQTPGQGLQFLFEYFSETQRNKGNFPGRFSGRQFSNSRSEMNVSTLELGDSALYLCATRGAPQETQYFGPGTRLLVL.

The chain couples TRBV10-2 to TRBJ2-2; TRBD1 agrees at 8 bases. Germline V gives CDR1 WSHSY, CDR2 SAAADI. V shed 10 bases and J 3 bases; nucleotides not matched to a gene: 7. The CDR3 has 14 residues. CDR3 in amino acids: CATPGTGDTGELFF. For the CDR3, the DNA is TGCGCCACTCCCGGGACAGGAGACACCGGGGAGCTGTTTTTT.

V is TRBV6-2 or TRBV6-3 and J is TRBJ2-7, with D perhaps matching TRBD1 (6 bases). V was clipped by 2 bases and J by 3 bases, with 17 bases between them. CDR1 is MNHEY and CDR2 is SVGEGT in the germline V gene. The CDR3 totals 16 residues. As DNA, the CDR3 is TGTGCCAGCAGTTACCGACCCACAGGGAGAGACTACGAGCAGTACTTC. Protein: CASSYRPTGRDYEQYF.

The rearrangement joins TRBV12-3 or TRBV12-4 to TRBJ2-1, with D maybe TRBD2 (5 bases). The V end lost 2 bases, the J end lost 9 bases, and 11 bases lay between the germline ends. The CDR3 loop spans 13 amino acids. CDR3 region: CASSLWLAGEQFF. The CDR3, as DNA: TGTGCCAGCAGTTTATGGCTAGCCGGTGAGCAGTTCTTC.

This clone appeared a single time. The V call is TRBV28, the J call TRBJ2-7; D uncertain. Germline V gene lookup returns CDR1 MDHEN and CDR2 SYDVKM. The CDR3 has 13 residues. Trimming stripped 4 bases from V and 4 bases from J, with 11 bases between. CDR3 region: CASSSSWSYEQYF. The CDR3 DNA sequence: TGTGCCAGCAGTTCATCGTGGTCTTACGAGCAGTACTTC.

Here the CDR3 reads CATSRGANNEQFF. CDR3 DNA sequence: TGTGCCACCAGTCGCGGGGCAAACAATGAGCAGTTCTTC. The chain is built from TRBV24-1 and TRBJ2-1; perhaps TRBD2 as D (6 bases). Germline CDR1 KGHDR, CDR2 SFDVKD. Trimming removed 6 bases at V and 5 bases at J, with 10 bases between. The length of the CDR3 is 13 residues.

The V and J genes are TRBV5-1 and TRBJ1-1; a weak D match, TRBD1 (5 bases). Germline CDR1 reads SGHRS; CDR2 reads YFSETQ. V was trimmed by 2 bases and J by 3 bases, leaving 11 bases between them. The CDR3 is 14 amino acids. Here the CDR3 DNA reads TGCGCCAGCAGCTTAGAGGGGAGGGACACTGAAGCTTTCTTT. Amino acid sequence: CASSLEGRDTEAFF. Combining the CDR3 with reference TRBV5-1 and TRBJ1-1 gives the whole variable domain KAGVTQTPRYLIKTRGQQVTLSCSPISGHRSVSWYQQTPGQGLQFLFEYFSETQRNKGNFPGRFSGRQFSNSRSEMNVSTLELGDSALYLCASSLEGRDTEAFFGQGTRLTVV.

This chain uses TRBV15 with TRBJ1-4; 7 nucleotides align to TRBD1. This CDR3 contains 14 residues. Germline CDR1 is LNHNV and CDR2 is YYDKDF (reference sequence). The J segment lost 8 bases and the V segment lost 0 bases, leaving 3 bases of the junction unmatched. In DNA, the CDR3 is TGTGCCACCAGCAGAGACAGGGGGGACGAAAAACTGTTTTTT. Protein sequence: CATSRDRGDEKLFF.

V usage is TRBV3-1 (or the pseudogene TRBV3-2) and J usage is TRBJ2-5, with 10 bases fitting TRBD2. With V trimmed by 2 bases and J by 3 bases, 3 bases remained unmatched. The CDR3 contains 15 residues. Germline loops: CDR1 LGHDT, CDR2 YNNKEL (reference sequence). CDR3 sequence reads: CASSQPSGGEETQYF. The CDR3 DNA reads as TGTGCCAGCAGCCAACCGAGCGGGGGGGAAGAGACCCAGTACTTC.

In this sample, this clone turned up once. V is TRBV7-6 and J is TRBJ1-5, with D tentatively TRBD1 (5 bases). This CDR3 is 14 amino acids long. Trimming cost V 2 bases and J 6 bases, with 11 bases left between them. Per germline, CDR1 SGHVS and CDR2 FNYEAQ. The CDR3 sequence: CASSLTLQGQPQHF. For the CDR3, the DNA is TGTGCCAGCAGCTTAACTCTCCAGGGTCAGCCCCAGCATTTT.

The chain uses TRBV5-6 and TRBJ1-2; D not resolved. From germline, CDR1 is SGHDT and CDR2 YYEEEE. V lost 1 base to trimming and J lost 6 bases, with 13 bases between them. The CDR3 sequence is 14 residues long. The CDR3 loop reads CASSLLRLRNGYTF. The CDR3 bases are TGTGCCAGCAGCTTGTTACGCCTAAGAAATGGCTACACCTTC.